This TCR beta chain was sequenced for a study of blood T cell repertoires in COVID-19. Across the study: From T cells, B-cell-depleted T cells, or PBMCs came the material, which was cDNA or gDNA.

Per the original data handling: Reference gene primers were amplified, and this amplification served to estimate nucleated cell counts. Profiled with immunoSEQ multiplex PCR; TCRdb holds only in-frame clones, not every one. Clone size and V and J calls were adopted from that table, with D and trimming inferred from the DNA. The table includes around 46,000 clones, about 87% detected once. With 6 bases clipped from V and 4 bases from J, the junction kept 13 bases outside the gene matches. This CDR3 comprises 16 residues. Looked up from germline, CDR1 is MDHEN and CDR2 is SYDVKM. V usage is TRBV28 and J usage is TRBJ2-5; 8 bases are shared with TRBD2. The sequence derives from a woman of 80 years or more with COVID-19, enrolled during active disease. Sequenced material: peripheral blood. In DNA, the CDR3 is TGTGCCAGCAGCCACCTTACGGGAGGGCCGGTAGAGACCCAGTACTTC. Protein sequence: CASSHLTGGPVETQYF.